This entry describes one T cell receptor (beta chain). Repertoires were generated with immunoSEQ multiplex PCR, while TCRdb's copy carries only in-frame clones and drops some. The sample includes some 19,000 clones, approximately 77% of them seen just once. The data belong to a study of OX40 agonist ivuxolimab in advanced cancers. On the study more broadly: Of the participants, around 39% had some prior anti-PD-1, anti-PD-L1 or anti-CTLA-4 therapy, which was allowed.

Samples of blood were obtained at baseline, on cycle 4 day 1, and on cycle 7 day 1. V lost 5 bases and J lost 3, with 23 bases in between. Germline V gene lookup returns CDR1 LNHDA and CDR2 SQIVND (reference sequence). CDR3 length: 17 residues. Here the sequenced sample was CD4+ or CD8+ T cells sorted from blood, taken in a trial of the OX40 agonist ivuxolimab. The sequence was collected from an adult with an advanced solid tumor such as melanoma, head and neck, liver or kidney cancer. This chain joins TRBV19 and TRBJ2-7; D is possibly TRBD1 or TRBD2 (6 bases each). The CDR3 sequence: CASSVASGGGRSYEQYF. In DNA, the CDR3 is TGTGCCAGTAGTGTGGCCTCAGGTGGGGGGCGAAGCTACGAGCAGTACTTC.